This T cell receptor beta chain derives from a study of shared clonotypes between healthy human individuals. In the study overall: Each donor's CD4 naive and CD4 memory cells filled three plates apiece, CD8 naive two, and CD8 memory one.

TCRdb's copy holds only in-frame clones and misses some; the assay was immunoSEQ multiplex PCR. Of 2 million or so clones listed, 90% to 95% are singletons. Into CD45RA+ naive and CD45RA-negative memory subsets, the CD4+ cells were split. Of note for this clone: Its antigen is still unknown.

Germline assignment: CDR1 MNHEY and CDR2 SVGAGI. The CDR3 has 14 amino acids. Trimming cost V 5 bases and J 13 bases, with 20 bases left between them. Study observations and caveats: Clonotype sharing among donors was expected to depend on sequencing depth. The low donor count limited represented genetic and exposure-history diversity.

Material for sequencing was naive CD4+ T cells sorted from blood. The subset is: CD45RA+ positively selected. The clonotype was recovered from a man between 18 and 35 years old in good health. The chain carries TRBV6-5 and TRBJ1-4; D perhaps matches TRBD1 (6 bases). The chain's CDR3 is CASSPQPRFRGLFF. As DNA, the CDR3 is TGTGCCAGCAGTCCCCAACCTCGATTCAGGGGACTGTTTTTT.